Detailed here is one T cell receptor (beta chain). Its antigen is unidentified. These data come from a study of blood T cells in healthy people across ages. Study conclusions and caveats: Older age coincided with a roughly linear decline in TCR beta diversity per million T cells. TCR beta diversity was tightly associated with the proportion of naive T cells. It was held that the diversity estimates obtained from one million T cells were underestimates. In long-lived donors, naive CD4+ cell counts and diversity exceeded those of aged donors.

With a J-beta primer mix and a sample-barcoded 5' primer, a second PCR ran about 7 to 11 cycles. TCRdb analysed the 5' RACE reads with MiXCR anew, one entry per CDR3 protein. The sample records 870,000 or so distinct CDR3 sequences, under 35% being singletons. The specimen sequenced was blood. This clonotype was obtained from a woman over 75 in good health.

The CDR3 bases are TGCAGTGCGCACTCGGGACAGGGGAAATGGGAGCAGTACTTC. Residues: CSAHSGQGKWEQYF. The V call is TRBV20-1, the J call TRBJ2-7; TRBD1 matches 10 bases. The V segment lost 6 bases and the J segment 7 bases; nucleotides outside the gene matches: 12. The CDR3 contains 14 residues. From germline, CDR1 is DFQATT and CDR2 SNEGSKA (reference sequence).